In its sample, the clone carrying this T cell receptor (beta chain) was seen once. Antigen: not known. The ends lost 5 bases at V and 4 bases at J; junction bases unmatched: 7. Germline CDR1 SGHAT, CDR2 FQNNGV. The CDR3 covers 15 residues. These data are taken from a study of identifying expanded T cells in peripheral blood. Points from the study as a whole: Over around two and four weeks, about 15 and 19 clones changed, versus around 1.3 between replicates. Variance in clone template counts between approximately 2-week samples significantly increased with total template count across all healthy donors.

Measured with immunoSEQ multiplex PCR; TCRdb has only the in-frame clones, and not every one. The sample carries 60,000 to 70,000 clones, 80% to 90% recorded once. During the collection period, no donor immune events like infections were recorded. Sequencing input: blood. The TCR was taken from a person aged 18 to 70 in good health. The gene calls are TRBV11-2 and TRBJ2-5; TRBD1 agrees at 10 bases. Written as DNA, the CDR3 is TGTGCCAGCAGCATGGGGACAGGGGTGACAGAGACCCAGTACTTC. Translated, it gives CASSMGTGVTETQYF.